These 20 T cell receptor beta chains were sequenced from one sample in a study of T cell responses to AZD1222 COVID-19 vaccine. Clones were sequenced by immunoSEQ multiplex PCR, and TCRdb holds only the in-frame ones, with some missing. The table has hundreds of thousands of clones, approximately 94% seen once. This material consisted of peripheral blood, taken on day 0 of MenACWY control vaccination. These receptors were obtained from an adult in good health.

A few counts support this clone. The rearrangement links TRBV6-5 to TRBJ2-7; D might be TRBD1 (5 bases). V dropped 6 bases and J dropped 0 bases, with 12 bases sitting between them. Germline assignment: CDR1 MNHEY and CDR2 SVGAGI. This CDR3 has 14 amino acids. CDR3 residues: CASSKTATSYEQYF. CDR3 coding DNA: TGTGCCAGCAGCAAGACAGCTACCTCCTACGAGCAGTACTTC.

The V and J genes are TRBV6-6 and TRBJ2-2; 9 bases align to TRBD1. Trimming at V came to 2 bases and at J to 5 bases, leaving 6 bases not matched to a gene. Germline V CDR1 and CDR2: MNHNY, SVGAGI (reference sequence). The CDR3 runs 16 residues. CDR3: CASSYGQGMGTGELFF. CDR3 sequence (DNA): TGTGCCAGCAGTTACGGACAGGGGATGGGAACCGGGGAGCTGTTTTTT.

As DNA, the CDR3 is TGTGCCAGCAGTCCAATTGGGGACGGCCGGAACACTGAAGCTTTCTTT. Residues: CASSPIGDGRNTEAFF. This chain joins TRBV5-4 and TRBJ1-1; weak D call: TRBD1 (5 bases). Germline loops: CDR1 SGHNT, CDR2 YYREEE (reference sequence). The CDR3 contains 16 residues. V lost 5 bases, J lost 1 base, and 18 bases lay in between.

On this clone: This specimen includes other DNA sequences encoding the same CDR3. The V gene is TRBV5-1, the J gene TRBJ2-2, with 12 bases identical to TRBD2. The germline gives CDR1 SGHRS, CDR2 YFSETQ. The CDR3 length is 18 residues. Trimming removed 0 bases from V and 0 bases from J; junction bases left unmatched: 3. CDR3 DNA sequence: TGCGCCAGCAGCTTGGGGCTAGCGGGGGGGCCGAACACCGGGGAGCTGTTTTTT. Its protein is CASSLGLAGGPNTGELFF.

This clone was recorded only once. This chain joins TRBV5-4 and TRBJ1-2, with D uncertain. Germline CDR1 reads SGHNT; CDR2 reads YYREEE (reference sequence). V was clipped by 4 bases and J by 1 base, with 14 bases between them. The CDR3 covers 15 residues. For the CDR3, the DNA is TGTGCCAGCAGCCCCGGCGGAGGGATTAACTATGGCTACACCTTC. This gives the protein CASSPGGGINYGYTF.

This chain joins TRBV6-5 and TRBJ1-2; D uncertain. Germline CDR1 reads MNHEY; CDR2 reads SVGAGI. This CDR3 has 11 amino acids. Trimming pared 5 bases from V and 6 bases from J, leaving 7 bases between. The CDR3 region is CASSTNNGYTF. CDR3 in DNA: TGTGCCAGCAGTACAAACAATGGCTACACCTTC.

The chain uses TRBV19 and TRBJ1-3; TRBD1 might be the D (5 bases). Looked up from germline, CDR1 is LNHDA and CDR2 is SQIVND (reference sequence). Trimming stripped 6 bases from V and 1 base from J, with 10 bases between. CDR3 size: 14 residues. The CDR3 region is CASRSGGSGNTIYF. In nucleotides, the CDR3 is TGTGCCAGTAGGTCCGGGGGGTCTGGAAACACCATATATTTT.

The chain recombines TRBV10-3 with TRBJ1-6, with D unclear. In germline, CDR1 is ENHRY, CDR2 SYGVKD. V was trimmed by 8 bases and J by 9 bases, leaving 14 bases between them. The CDR3 totals 13 residues. CDR3 amino acids: CAIRPGSGSPLHF. DNA for the CDR3: TGTGCCATCCGACCGGGCTCGGGTTCACCCCTCCACTTT.

The chain combines TRBV7-2 with TRBJ1-2, with D hard to call. The CDR3 covers 13 residues. Trimming stripped 1 base from V and 5 bases from J, with 8 bases between. Germline assignment: CDR1 SGHTA and CDR2 FQGNSA. The CDR3 protein is CASSLVEKYGYTF. DNA of the CDR3: TGTGCCAGCAGCTTAGTGGAGAAATATGGCTACACCTTC.

The chain combines TRBV5-4 with TRBJ1-6; D gene unclear. The V end was cut by 2 bases, the J end by 9 bases, with 18 bases between. The CDR3 is made up of 16 amino acids. The germline gives CDR1 SGHNT, CDR2 YYREEE (reference sequence). CDR3 in amino acids: CASSFGDPLSSSPLHF. Written as DNA, the CDR3 is TGTGCCAGCAGCTTTGGGGATCCACTAAGTAGTTCACCCCTCCACTTT.

This CDR3 is CASSSRAGCRNQPQHF. The CDR3 DNA reads TGTGCCAGCAGTTCCAGGGCGGGGTGTCGGAATCAGCCCCAGCATTTT. The chain has TRBV6-7 and TRBJ1-5; D possibly corresponds to TRBD1 (5 bases). TRBV6-7 is filed as an ORF, its function uncertain. V dropped 4 bases and J dropped 4 bases, with 17 bases sitting between them. The CDR3 consists of 16 residues.

The chain is built from TRBV3-1 (or the pseudogene TRBV3-2) and TRBJ2-2, with D possibly being TRBD1 (6 bases). The length of the CDR3 is 15 residues. Germline loops: CDR1 LGHDT, CDR2 YNNKEL (reference sequence). V lost 5 bases and J lost 6, with 16 bases in between. CDR3 DNA sequence: TGTGCCAGCAGCTACCGGGACATACGACCCGGGGAGCTGTTTTTT. This translates into CASSYRDIRPGELFF.

The chain combines TRBV6-2 or TRBV6-3 with TRBJ1-4, with D maybe TRBD1 (5 bases). V was trimmed by 0 bases and J by 8 bases, leaving 16 bases between them. This CDR3 is built from 16 residues. Germline CDR1 and CDR2: MNHEY and SVGEGT. DNA for the CDR3: TGTGCCAGCAGTTACTCAGCTTCCCCGACAGACGAAAAACTGTTTTTT. This codes for CASSYSASPTDEKLFF.

The V gene is TRBV4-1, the J gene TRBJ2-4, with D unclear. Trimming cost V 0 bases and J 2 bases, with 5 bases left between them. This CDR3 is built from 14 residues. The germline V gene has CDR1 MGHRA and CDR2 YSYEKL. CDR3 in amino acids: CASSQDPSKNIQYF. The CDR3 DNA reads TGCGCCAGCAGCCAAGACCCATCCAAAAACATTCAGTACTTC.

This clone was observed a few times. The chain employs TRBV2 and TRBJ1-3; TRBD1 agrees at 8 bases. CDR3 length: 15 amino acids. CDR1 SNHLY and CDR2 FYNNEI come from the germline V gene. Trimming removed 2 bases from V and 2 bases from J; junction bases left unmatched: 2. The CDR3 sequence is CASSELDRAGNTIYF. The CDR3 nucleotides read TGTGCCAGCAGTGAACTGGACAGGGCTGGAAACACCATATATTTT.

The V gene is TRBV18, the J gene TRBJ1-1; D gene ambiguous. Germline V gives CDR1 KGHSH, CDR2 LQKENI. The CDR3 has 15 residues. V lost 6 bases and J 0 bases, leaving 14 bases between the germline ends. CDR3 loop: CASSPGHSMNTEAFF. For the CDR3, the DNA is TGTGCCAGCTCCCCCGGTCACTCTATGAACACTGAAGCTTTCTTT.

This sequence joins TRBV7-2 and TRBJ1-4, with D possibly TRBD1 on 6 matching bases. V was pared by 5 bases and J by 0 bases, with 13 bases between. Germline V gene data show CDR1 as SGHTA and CDR2 as FQGNSA. There are 16 residues in the CDR3. Here the CDR3 DNA reads TGTGCCAGCAGCCCCTCCTACAGGGCAACTAATGAAAAACTGTTTTTT. It yields the protein CASSPSYRATNEKLFF.

The chain has TRBV25-1 and TRBJ2-2; D is ambiguous. The CDR3 extends over 14 amino acids. Germline CDR1 reads MGHDK; CDR2 reads SYGVNS. Trimming took 5 bases from V and 4 from J, leaving 11 bases between them. This CDR3 is CASSSARSTGELFF. The CDR3 coding sequence is TGTGCCAGCAGTTCGGCGCGTTCCACCGGGGAGCTGTTTTTT.

The chain is built from TRBV3-1 (or the pseudogene TRBV3-2) and TRBJ2-2, with no clear D. The germline V gene encodes CDR1 LGHDT and CDR2 YNNKEL (reference sequence). The CDR3 runs to 12 residues. V was shortened by 4 bases and J by 6 bases, with 6 bases between the two germline ends. The CDR3: CASSPISGELFF. The CDR3 DNA reads as TGTGCCAGCAGCCCCATATCCGGGGAGCTGTTTTTT.

The rearrangement links TRBV11-2 to TRBJ1-2; maybe TRBD1 (6 bases). Germline loops: CDR1 SGHAT, CDR2 FQNNGV. CDR3 length: 15 residues. With 6 bases removed from V and 4 bases from J, the gap between germline ends came to 18 bases. In DNA, the CDR3 is TGTGCCAGCAGTAAGTCGACAGGACTCAGCTATGGCTACACCTTC. It is translated as CASSKSTGLSYGYTF.